What follows are 22 T cell receptor beta chains derived from one specimen sequenced in a study of Ad26.COV2.S vaccination and SARS-CoV-2 variants. Libraries were prepared by immunoSEQ multiplex PCR; TCRdb keeps only in-frame clonotypes and omits some of them. Of 300,000 to 350,000 clones listed, 75% to 90% are singletons. Treatment specified: roughly 19 received Ad26.COV2.S at low or high dose, single or two shots; roughly five received placebo; per-sample allocation not given. Samples analyzed were those drawn on day 63 after the first vaccine or placebo injection. Sample: peripheral blood, taken in a trial of Ad26.COV2.S vaccine versus placebo. These receptors originate from a person between 18 and 59 years old who received the Ad26.COV2.S COVID-19 vaccine or a placebo.

The rearrangement links TRBV19 to TRBJ1-2; perhaps TRBD1 as D (5 bases). CDR1 and CDR2 (germline): LNHDA, SQIVND (reference sequence). This CDR3 region has 14 residues. Trimming stripped 3 bases from V and 3 bases from J, with 11 bases between. The CDR3, as DNA: TGTGCCAGTAGTATTACAGCGGGGGACTATGGCTACACCTTC. This sequence encodes CASSITAGDYGYTF.

This clone was observed once. This chain joins TRBV2 and TRBJ1-6; a weak D match, TRBD1 (6 bases). V lost 1 base, J lost 6 bases, and 10 bases lay in between. CDR3 size: 15 residues. Germline V gives CDR1 SNHLY, CDR2 FYNNEI. CDR3 DNA: TGTGCCAGCAGTGAAGACAGGGTAATTAATTCACCCCTCCACTTT. Encoded protein: CASSEDRVINSPLHF. Looking up the rest from reference TRBV2 and TRBJ1-6 gives the full variable domain: EPEVTQTPSHQVTQMGQEVILRCVPISNHLYFYWYRQILGQKVEFLVSFYNNEISEKSEIFDDQFSVERPDGSNFTLKIRSTKLEDSAMYFCASSEDRVINSPLHFGNGTRLTVT.

The chain recombines TRBV7-9 with TRBJ2-7; 8 bases are a match to TRBD1. J was trimmed by 1 base and V by 5 bases; bases with no gene match: 7. Germline V gene sequence: CDR1 SEHNR, CDR2 FQNEAQ (reference sequence). The CDR3 contains 15 residues. The CDR3 bases are TGTGCCAGCAGCCGACTCGGGGACAGGTCCTACGAGCAGTACTTC. Translated: CASSRLGDRSYEQYF.

The genes are TRBV29-1 and TRBJ1-2; 7 bases align to TRBD1. V trimming: 0 bases; J trimming: 8 bases; junction bases outside the gene matches: 3. The germline V gene encodes CDR1 SQVTM and CDR2 ANQGSEA. This CDR3 spans 12 amino acids. The CDR3 region has the DNA TGCAGCGTTGAAGAGACAGGGAAAGGCTACACCTTC. It is translated as CSVEETGKGYTF.

V is TRBV21-1 and J is TRBJ2-2; TRBD1, the D gene given by the table, was not confirmed from the DNA. TRBV21-1 is given as a pseudogene. The CDR3 runs to 21 residues. CDR3 sequence reads: CASSKVGSVKDSEENTGELFF. The CDR3 bases are TGTGCCAGCAGCAAAGTGGGGTCTGTCAAGGACAGTGAGGAGAACACCGGGGAGCTGTTTTTT.

This clone was recorded a few times. This chain uses TRBV10-3 with TRBJ2-7, with 9 nucleotides matching TRBD1. There are 14 residues in the CDR3. In germline, CDR1 is ENHRY, CDR2 SYGVKD. V trimming: 11 bases; J trimming: 3 bases; junction bases outside the gene matches: 11. The CDR3 region is CAVNPGTGNYEQYF. The CDR3 DNA is TGTGCCGTCAACCCCGGGACAGGGAACTACGAGCAGTACTTC.

V and J are TRBV15 and TRBJ2-1, with 9 bases lining up with TRBD1. Germline V CDR1 and CDR2: LNHNV, YYDKDF (reference sequence). J lost 8 bases, V lost 6 bases, and 11 bases had no gene match. This CDR3 is 15 amino acids long. The CDR3 DNA is TGTGCCACCAGGCGTTTCCGGGACAGGGTATATGAGCAGTTCTTC. Translated, it gives CATRRFRDRVYEQFF.

The chain uses TRBV7-9 and TRBJ1-1; TRBD1 agrees at 9 bases. This CDR3 region has 15 residues. CDR1 and CDR2 from the germline V gene are SEHNR and FQNEAQ (reference sequence). Trimming removed 1 base from V and 4 bases from J; junction bases left unmatched: 4. The CDR3, as DNA: TGTGCCAGCAGCTTAGGGATGACAGGGGGCACTGAAGCTTTCTTT. This codes for CASSLGMTGGTEAFF.

As for this clone: The same CDR3 can be traced to other DNA sequences in this sample. The V gene is TRBV5-1, the J gene TRBJ1-4; 7 nucleotides align to TRBD1. This CDR3 comprises 14 residues. With 0 bases clipped from V and 8 bases from J, the junction kept 4 bases outside the gene matches. Germline values: CDR1 SGHRS, CDR2 YFSETQ. In DNA, the CDR3 is TGCGCCAGCAGCTTGGGACAGGGAAACGAAAAACTGTTTTTT. Translated, it gives CASSLGQGNEKLFF. The full variable domain, with the rest looked up from reference TRBV5-1 and TRBJ1-4, is KAGVTQTPRYLIKTRGQQVTLSCSPISGHRSVSWYQQTPGQGLQFLFEYFSETQRNKGNFPGRFSGRQFSNSRSEMNVSTLELGDSALYLCASSLGQGNEKLFFGSGTQLSVL.

The chain couples TRBV12-5 to TRBJ1-1; tentative D call: TRBD1 (6 bases). This CDR3 region has 12 residues. The V end was cut by 5 bases, the J end by 6 bases, with 10 bases between. Germline values: CDR1 LGHNT, CDR2 FRNRAP. The CDR3 here is CASGVGGPEAFF. The CDR3 coding sequence is TGTGCTAGTGGTGTGGGGGGCCCTGAAGCTTTCTTT.

The V and J genes are TRBV7-9 and TRBJ1-1; perhaps TRBD1 as D (5 bases). There are 18 residues in the CDR3. The germline CDR1 and CDR2 sequences are SEHNR and FQNEAQ (reference sequence). Deletions cut 4 bases from V and 1 base from J, with 22 bases between. CDR3 sequence reads: CASSSLPGRSTRNTEAFF. The CDR3 DNA sequence: TGTGCCAGCAGCTCACTACCGGGACGGAGCACGAGGAACACTGAAGCTTTCTTT. Complete variable domain (other parts from reference TRBV7-9 and TRBJ1-1): DTGVSQNPRHKITKRGQNVTFRCDPISEHNRLYWYRQTLGQGPEFLTYFQNEAQLEKSRLLSDRFSAERPKGSFSTLEIQRTEQGDSAMYLCASSSLPGRSTRNTEAFFGQGTRLTVV.

This rearrangement joins TRBV10-2 to TRBJ2-6; the D is unclear. Deletions cut 6 bases from V and 0 bases from J, with 9 bases between. This CDR3 region has 15 residues. Per germline, CDR1 WSHSY and CDR2 SAAADI. As DNA, the CDR3 is TGCGCCAGCAGGCCTCAGAGCTCTGGGGCCAACGTCCTGACTTTC. Its translation is CASRPQSSGANVLTF.

CDR3 coding DNA: TGTGCCAGTAGTATAGAACGAGTCACAGATACGCAGTATTTT. Encoded protein: CASSIERVTDTQYF. The genes are TRBV19 and TRBJ2-3, with D unresolved. The V end lost 0 bases, the J end lost 2 bases, and 6 bases lay between the germline ends. The CDR3 has 14 residues. Germline V CDR1 and CDR2: LNHDA, SQIVND (reference sequence).

The V and J genes are TRBV7-2 and TRBJ2-5; D uncertain. The CDR3 has 13 residues. Trimming removed 2 bases from V and 7 bases from J, with 11 bases in between. Germline V gives CDR1 SGHTA, CDR2 FQGNSA. The CDR3 DNA is TGTGCCAGCAGCTTAATGGAGAGAGGGACCCAGTACTTC. Its translation: CASSLMERGTQYF. Looking up the rest from reference TRBV7-2 and TRBJ2-5 gives the full variable domain: GAGVSQSPSNKVTEKGKDVELRCDPISGHTALYWYRQSLGQGLEFLIYFQGNSAPDKSGLPSDRFSAERTGGSVSTLTIQRTQQEDSAVYLCASSLMERGTQYFGPGTRLLVL.

The rearrangement uses TRBV24-1 and TRBJ2-1, with 8 bases identical to TRBD2. The germline gives CDR1 KGHDR, CDR2 SFDVKD. Trimming at V came to 6 bases and at J to 3 bases, leaving 9 bases not matched to a gene. This CDR3 contains 16 residues. This CDR3 is CATSQVQSGSYNEQFF. In nucleotides, the CDR3 is TGTGCCACCAGTCAGGTCCAAAGCGGGAGCTACAATGAGCAGTTCTTC.

V usage is TRBV28 and J usage is TRBJ2-1; 14 nucleotides line up with TRBD2. The V gene end was trimmed by 4 bases and the J gene end by 7 bases; junction bases not matched to a gene: 6. The CDR3 covers 16 residues. Germline CDR1 MDHEN, CDR2 SYDVKM. CDR3 amino acids: CASSYPTSGRVNEQFF. The CDR3 DNA follows: TGTGCCAGCAGTTACCCGACTAGCGGGAGGGTAAATGAGCAGTTCTTC.

This chain links TRBV6-5 with TRBJ1-2; D remains ambiguous. Germline V CDR1 and CDR2: MNHEY, SVGAGI. The CDR3 spans 15 residues. V was shortened by 7 bases and J by 3 bases, with 18 bases between the two germline ends. The CDR3 bases are TGTGCCAGCATGCTCAACCGACGGAAATACTATGGCTACACCTTC. Protein sequence: CASMLNRRKYYGYTF.

This clone has only one observation. The chain employs TRBV27 and TRBJ2-2, with TRBD2 matching 9 bases. V shed 2 bases and J 4 bases; nucleotides not matched to a gene: 8. Germline CDR1 is MNHEY and CDR2 is SMNVEV (reference sequence). CDR3 length: 17 residues. In DNA, the CDR3 is TGTGCCAGCAGTTTAGTTCCTAGCGGGAAGGTCACCGGGGAGCTGTTTTTT. This sequence encodes CASSLVPSGKVTGELFF.

This chain uses TRBV5-1 with TRBJ2-7; tentatively, D is TRBD1 or TRBD2 (5 bases each). V gave up 4 bases and J gave up 3 bases, with 17 bases separating them. Germline CDR1 SGHRS, CDR2 YFSETQ. The CDR3 covers 15 residues. This CDR3 reads CASSPNRDGFYEQYF. Written as DNA, the CDR3 is TGCGCCAGCAGCCCCAACCGGGACGGTTTCTACGAGCAGTACTTC. Using reference TRBV5-1 and TRBJ2-7 for the parts outside the CDR3, the full variable domain is KAGVTQTPRYLIKTRGQQVTLSCSPISGHRSVSWYQQTPGQGLQFLFEYFSETQRNKGNFPGRFSGRQFSNSRSEMNVSTLELGDSALYLCASSPNRDGFYEQYFGPGTRLTVT.

The rearrangement links TRBV6-1 to TRBJ2-4, with 8 nucleotides matching TRBD1. The CDR3 contains 14 residues. Germline loops: CDR1 MNHNS, CDR2 SASEGT. The trim removed 2 bases at V and 9 bases at J, leaving 6 bases unmatched. CDR3 DNA: TGTGCCAGCAGTGAAAGTGACAGGGGAGGCATTCAGTACTTC. This sequence encodes CASSESDRGGIQYF.

Concerning this clone itself: At one boundary the junction diverges from the germline segment, which might be a read error. This rearrangement joins TRBV5-1 to TRBJ2-1; D is possibly TRBD2 (5 bases). Per germline, CDR1 SGHRS and CDR2 YFSETQ. The length of the CDR3 is 13 residues. In DNA form, the CDR3 reads TGCGCCAGCAGCTTGTCGCCCACTGGAGGCTTAGTCTTC. Translating it yields CASSLSPTGGLVF.

This clone appeared a single time. The chain links TRBV5-1 to TRBJ2-1, with TRBD2 identical over 8 bases. This CDR3 contains 16 residues. Trimming took 4 bases from V and 1 from J; bases not matched to a gene: 7. Per germline, CDR1 SGHRS and CDR2 YFSETQ. As DNA, the CDR3 is TGCGCCAGCAGCAAAGGACTAGCCGCTTCCTACAATGAGCAGTTCTTC. This sequence encodes CASSKGLAASYNEQFF.